The 20 T cell receptor beta chains listed next were all sequenced from one sample in a study of blood T cell repertoires in COVID-19. Some clones are missing from TCRdb's copy, which holds only in-frame ones; the method was immunoSEQ multiplex PCR. The data contain approximately 120,000 clones, approximately 90% of them singletons. Material for sequencing was peripheral blood. All receptors derive from a human donor in a cohort sampled during active COVID-19.

The chain links TRBV9 to TRBJ1-5; TRBD1 is a possible D gene (5 bases). This CDR3 spans 15 amino acids. The V end was cut by 4 bases, the J end by 0 bases, with 11 bases between. Germline V gene data show CDR1 as SGDLS and CDR2 as YYNGEE. The CDR3 region is CASSSTASSNQPQHF. CDR3 nucleotides: TGTGCCAGCAGCTCGACAGCCAGTAGCAATCAGCCCCAGCATTTT.

V and J are TRBV5-1 and TRBJ2-5, with 8 bases identical to TRBD1. The V and J ends lost 1 base and 4 bases, in that order; junction bases with no gene match: 6. Germline V lookup: CDR1 SGHRS, CDR2 YFSETQ. The CDR3 totals 15 residues. The CDR3 loop is CASSLTGQGGETQYF. CDR3 nucleotide sequence: TGCGCCAGCAGCTTGACCGGACAGGGTGGAGAGACCCAGTACTTC.

Comment on this clone: Given the absence of the conserved phenylalanine or tryptophan at the CDR3 end, a read error is likely. The DNA is omitted, as the CDR3 cannot be located on it reliably, and the CDR3 follows TCRdb's listing. CDR3 protein: CASSFDRRQTI. The chain combines TRBV5-1 with TRBJ1-2; the table's D call, TRBD1, has no DNA check behind it. Germline-derived CDR1 and CDR2 are SGHRS and YFSETQ. Inclusive of both ends, the CDR3 amounts to 11 amino acids.

The V call is TRBV7-9, the J call TRBJ2-7; TRBD1 matches at 8 bases. V gave up 5 bases and J gave up 3 bases; unmatched junction bases: 6. Germline assignment: CDR1 SEHNR and CDR2 FQNEAQ (reference sequence). This CDR3 is 14 amino acids long. DNA of the CDR3: TGTGCCAGCAGCACAGGACAGGGTCGCTACGAGCAGTACTTC. It is translated as CASSTGQGRYEQYF.

In its sample, this clone was seen once. The chain links TRBV9 to TRBJ2-7, with 9 bases lining up with TRBD1. The CDR3 is made up of 15 amino acids. Per the germline V gene, CDR1 is SGDLS and CDR2 is YYNGEE. V lost 4 bases, J lost 2 bases, and 7 bases stayed unmatched. CDR3 residues: CASSHADRGPYEQYF. CDR3 nucleotides: TGTGCCAGCAGCCACGCGGACAGGGGACCCTACGAGCAGTACTTC.

The count of this clone is one. The chain couples TRBV7-3 to TRBJ1-5; 8 positions agree with TRBD1. V was clipped by 7 bases and J by 5 bases; unmatched bases: 1. CDR1 and CDR2 from the germline V gene are SGHTA and FQGTGA. The CDR3 consists of 12 residues. CDR3 bases: TGTGCCAGCACACAGGGGGATCAGCCCCAGCATTTT. Its translation: CASTQGDQPQHF.

This clone has only a few counts. The rearrangement joins TRBV5-1 to TRBJ1-5; D gene uncertain. Trimming removed 5 bases at V and 3 bases at J, with 12 bases between. Germline assignment: CDR1 SGHRS and CDR2 YFSETQ. The CDR3 has 14 amino acids. The CDR3 coding sequence is TGCGCCAGCAGTGCCGGGAGCCCCAATCAGCCCCAGCATTTT. This sequence encodes CASSAGSPNQPQHF.

The chain employs TRBV24-1 and TRBJ2-3, with 9 bases fitting TRBD1. CDR1 and CDR2 from the germline V gene are KGHDR and SFDVKD. The CDR3 spans 14 residues. V lost 9 bases and J lost 8; bases outside the gene matches: 11. In DNA, the CDR3 is TGTGCCACCGGTGGGACAGGGCCAGATTTTACGCAGTATTTT. Protein: CATGGTGPDFTQYF.

The chain joins TRBV6-5 to TRBJ1-5; TRBD1 is a possible D gene (6 bases). V lost 6 bases, J lost 14 bases, and 17 bases lay in between. CDR1 is MNHEY and CDR2 is SVGAGI in the germline V gene. The CDR3 extends over 12 amino acids. CDR3 sequence (DNA): TGTGCCAGCAGAACGACGGACAGTTTCAAGCATTTT. This sequence encodes CASRTTDSFKHF.

The chain is built from TRBV2 and TRBJ2-7; D is perhaps TRBD2 (5 bases). The CDR3 sequence is 16 residues long. V lost 10 bases and J 0 bases, leaving 22 bases between the germline ends. The germline gives CDR1 SNHLY, CDR2 FYNNEI. CDR3 nucleotides: TGTGCCACTTGGACTGGGGTGGAACACAACTCCTACGAGCAGTACTTC. Amino acid sequence: CATWTGVEHNSYEQYF.

The genes are TRBV19 and TRBJ2-4, with TRBD1 identical over 9 bases. Germline-derived CDR1 and CDR2 are LNHDA and SQIVND (reference sequence). The CDR3 loop spans 16 amino acids. The V gene end was trimmed by 7 bases and the J gene end by 2 bases; junction bases not matched to a gene: 9. The CDR3 spells CASIGTGWLTKNIQYF. As DNA, the CDR3 is TGTGCCAGTATCGGGACAGGGTGGTTGACCAAAAACATTCAGTACTTC. Filled out from reference TRBV19 and TRBJ2-4, the complete variable domain reads DGGITQSPKYLFRKEGQNVTLSCEQNLNHDAMYWYRQDPGQGLRLIYYSQIVNDFQKGDIAEGYSVSREKKESFPLTVTSAQKNPTAFYLCASIGTGWLTKNIQYFGAGTRLSVL.

V gene TRBV18 combines with J gene TRBJ1-4, with TRBD1 as a possible D gene (5 bases). V lost 4 bases to trimming and J lost 8 bases, with 11 bases between them. Germline-derived CDR1 and CDR2 are KGHSH and LQKENI. CDR3 length equals 13 residues. CDR3 in amino acids: CASSLKGREKLFF. The CDR3, as DNA: TGTGCCAGCTCACTTAAGGGGCGAGAAAAACTGTTTTTT.

CDR3 protein: CASSFTGANYGYTF. The CDR3 bases are TGTGCCAGCAGCTTCACAGGGGCTAACTATGGCTACACCTTC. V gene TRBV5-4 combines with J gene TRBJ1-2; 7 positions agree with TRBD1. CDR1 SGHNT and CDR2 YYREEE come from the germline V gene (reference sequence). CDR3 size: 14 residues. With V trimmed by 2 bases and J by 0 bases, 1 base remained unmatched. Full variable domain (rest looked up from reference TRBV5-4 and TRBJ1-2): ETGVTQSPTHLIKTRGQQVTLRCSSQSGHNTVSWYQQALGQGPQFIFQYYREEENGRGNFPPRFSGLQFPNYSSELNVNALELDDSALYLCASSFTGANYGYTFGSGTRLTVV.

The rearrangement links TRBV5-1 to TRBJ2-5; 8 nucleotides agree with TRBD1. The CDR3 loop spans 15 amino acids. With V trimmed by 4 bases and J by 4 bases, 9 bases remained unmatched. The germline V gene encodes CDR1 SGHRS and CDR2 YFSETQ. CDR3 loop: CASSPTGVRRETQYF. The CDR3 DNA reads as TGCGCCAGCAGCCCGACAGGGGTGCGACGAGAGACCCAGTACTTC.

The J gene is TRBJ1-2, the V gene TRBV6-2 or TRBV6-3; 8 bases fit TRBD1. The CDR3 extends over 18 amino acids. The germline V gene encodes CDR1 MNHEY and CDR2 SVGEGT. V was pared by 1 base and J by 0 bases, with 10 bases of the junction left unmatched. CDR3 region: CASSYFRDRIFSNYGYTF. In nucleotides, the CDR3 is TGTGCCAGCAGTTACTTCCGGGACAGGATATTTTCTAACTATGGCTACACCTTC.

This clone was recorded only once. The chain couples TRBV4-1 to TRBJ1-5; D gene uncertain. CDR1 MGHRA and CDR2 YSYEKL come from the germline V gene. Trimming cost V 0 bases and J 0 bases, with 6 bases left between them. The length of the CDR3 is 15 residues. The CDR3, as DNA: TGCGCCAGCAGCCAAGACAGTTATAGCAATCAGCCCCAGCATTTT. This codes for CASSQDSYSNQPQHF.

This clone occurred once. This sequence joins TRBV5-1 and TRBJ2-3; 13 nucleotides line up with TRBD2. The germline CDR1 and CDR2 sequences are SGHRS and YFSETQ. The CDR3 runs to 18 residues. The V segment lost 3 bases and the J segment 0 bases; nucleotides outside the gene matches: 7. CDR3 residues: CASSSTGTSGISTDTQYF. DNA for the CDR3: TGCGCCAGCAGCTCAACCGGGACTAGCGGGATAAGCACAGATACGCAGTATTTT.

This sequence joins TRBV7-9 and TRBJ2-5, with 13 bases fitting TRBD2. With 5 bases clipped from V and 4 bases from J, the junction kept 10 bases outside the gene matches. Germline V CDR1 and CDR2: SEHNR, FQNEAQ (reference sequence). There are 17 residues in the CDR3. CDR3 bases: TGTGCCAGCAGCCCCCCACTAGCGGGAGGGTATCGAGAGACCCAGTACTTC. Amino acids: CASSPPLAGGYRETQYF.

The chain recombines TRBV29-1 with TRBJ1-1; 7 positions match TRBD1. Per germline, CDR1 SQVTM and CDR2 ANQGSEA. The CDR3 sequence is 14 residues long. J lost 2 bases, V lost 6 bases, and 9 bases had no gene match. CDR3 amino acids: CSVYGGQINTEAFF. As DNA, the CDR3 is TGCAGCGTCTACGGGGGACAGATTAACACTGAAGCTTTCTTT. Together with reference TRBV29-1 and TRBJ1-1, the CDR3 gives the full variable domain: SAVISQKPSRDICQRGTSLTIQCQVDSQVTMMFWYRQQPGQSLTLIATANQGSEATYESGFVIDKFPISRPNLTFSTLTVSNMSPEDSSIYLCSVYGGQINTEAFFGQGTRLTVV.

The J gene is TRBJ2-3, the V gene TRBV7-9; D gene unclear. The CDR3 loop spans 16 amino acids. V was cut by 5 bases and J by 4 bases, with 19 bases left in between. Per germline, CDR1 SEHNR and CDR2 FQNEAQ (reference sequence). CDR3 sequence: CASSPPKEFIADTQYF. DNA for the CDR3: TGTGCCAGCAGCCCCCCAAAGGAGTTTATCGCAGATACGCAGTATTTT.